These 13 T cell receptor beta chains share one sample of origin, sequenced in a study of human T cells and chemical hapten exposure. This sample's time point: pre-sensitization, week 0. The treatment was: therapeutic diphenylcyclopropenone sensitization with weekly scalp DPC. TCRdb re-derived calls from the RACE reads in MiXCR, one entry per CDR3 protein. The repertoire has some 250,000 distinct CDR3 sequences, roughly 7.7% of them found once; the top ten carry around 1.2%. Sequencing was performed on whole blood, taken in connection with sensitization to the hapten diphenylcyclopropenone (DPC). The receptors come from a man aged 18 to 29 with alopecia areata. Some clones in this sample may be carry-over from other donors' samples.

This clonotype has a handful of counts. The chain has TRBV7-9 and TRBJ2-7, with a possible D match to TRBD1 (6 bases). CDR1 and CDR2 from the germline V gene are SEHNR and FQNEAQ (reference sequence). The germline V and J ends were trimmed by 2 bases and 1 base, with 12 bases remaining between them. This CDR3 contains 15 residues. The CDR3 is CASSLPPGHSYEQYF. CDR3 DNA sequence: TGTGCCAGCAGCTTACCACCGGGACATTCCTACGAGCAGTACTTC. The full variable domain, with the rest looked up from reference TRBV7-9 and TRBJ2-7, is DTGVSQNPRHKITKRGQNVTFRCDPISEHNRLYWYRQTLGQGPEFLTYFQNEAQLEKSRLLSDRFSAERPKGSFSTLEIQRTEQGDSAMYLCASSLPPGHSYEQYFGPGTRLTVT.

This clonotype was picked up many times. The chain links TRBV7-9 to TRBJ2-6; D ambiguous. The CDR3 sequence is 15 residues long. V was clipped by 3 bases and J by 4 bases, with 10 bases between them. Germline V CDR1 and CDR2: SEHNR, FQNEAQ (reference sequence). CDR3 bases: TGTGCCAGCAGCTTCACTGGGTACGGGGCCAACGTCCTGACTTTC. Translating it yields CASSFTGYGANVLTF.

The chain joins TRBV25-1 to TRBJ2-5; D not certain. V was pared by 1 base and J by 1 base, with 10 bases between. This CDR3 has 15 residues. Germline V lookup: CDR1 MGHDK, CDR2 SYGVNS. In nucleotides, the CDR3 is TGTGCCAGCAGTGAATCCTTAGGCAGCCAAGAGACCCAGTACTTC. Translated: CASSESLGSQETQYF. Based on the CDR3 plus reference TRBV25-1 and TRBJ2-5, the full variable domain is EADIYQTPRYLVIGTGKKITLECSQTMGHDKMYWYQQDPGMELHLIHYSYGVNSTEKGDLSSESTVSRIRTEHFPLTLESARPSHTSQYLCASSESLGSQETQYFGPGTRLLVL.

The chain employs TRBV7-9 and TRBJ2-3; TRBD2 agrees at 9 bases. Trimming cost V 2 bases and J 1 base; bases outside gene matches: 4. CDR3 length: 16 residues. CDR1 is SEHNR, CDR2 FQNEAQ, per germline (reference sequence). CDR3 bases: TGTGCCAGCAGCTTACTTAGCGGGGGCCGCACAGATACGCAGTATTTT. Translating it yields CASSLLSGGRTDTQYF.

This clonotype was picked up a small number of times. The V call is TRBV12-3 or TRBV12-4, the J call TRBJ2-2, with a weak D call TRBD2 (5 bases). V was cut by 1 base and J by 7 bases, with 7 bases left in between. CDR3 length: 13 residues. DNA of the CDR3: TGTGCCAGCAGTTTAGTTGGAGGCGGGGAGCTGTTTTTT. Amino acid sequence: CASSLVGGGELFF.

This clonotype was counted at least ten times. This chain uses TRBV5-1 with TRBJ2-5; the D is unclear. Trimming stripped 1 base from V and 2 bases from J, with 6 bases between. Germline V CDR1 and CDR2: SGHRS, YFSETQ. This CDR3 spans 13 amino acids. The CDR3 DNA is TGCGCCAGCAGCTTGTCCGTTCAAGAGACCCAGTACTTC. As protein: CASSLSVQETQYF.

This clonotype has more than one count but fewer than ten. The chain joins TRBV6-5 to TRBJ2-1; D uncertain. This CDR3 contains 14 residues. With 7 bases removed from V and 8 bases from J, the gap between germline ends came to 18 bases. Germline lookup yields CDR1 MNHEY and CDR2 SVGAGI. CDR3 in amino acids: CASNRASSNDEQFF. CDR3 nucleotides: TGTGCCAGCAATAGGGCCAGCTCGAACGATGAGCAGTTCTTC.

The chain recombines TRBV9 with TRBJ2-5; no reliable D call. Trimming stripped 0 bases from V and 7 bases from J, with 16 bases between. Germline V CDR1 and CDR2: SGDLS, YYNGEE. This CDR3 has 15 amino acids. The CDR3 sequence is CASSVEATSLGTQYF. The CDR3 DNA is TGTGCCAGCAGCGTAGAGGCCACAAGCCTCGGGACCCAGTACTTC.

The chain couples TRBV28 to TRBJ2-1; weak D call: TRBD2 (6 bases). The V gene's germline CDR1 is MDHEN and CDR2 SYDVKM. The CDR3 totals 16 residues. Trimming shortened V by 4 bases and J by 4 bases, and 17 bases separated the two germline ends. The CDR3 sequence is CASSSPDGGSYNEQFF. The CDR3, as DNA: TGTGCCAGCAGTTCACCCGATGGGGGGTCTTACAATGAGCAGTTCTTC.

The V call is TRBV6-5, the J call TRBJ2-3; D may correspond to TRBD1 or TRBD2 (5 bases each). Per the germline V gene, CDR1 is MNHEY and CDR2 is SVGAGI. The germline V and J ends were trimmed by 6 bases and 5 bases, with 15 bases remaining between them. The CDR3 sequence is 14 residues long. CDR3 nucleotide sequence: TGTGCCAGCAGGCAGGGCGGGTCCCTAGATACGCAGTATTTT. Amino acids: CASRQGGSLDTQYF.

In this sample, this clonotype turned up a few times. The rearrangement uses TRBV7-6 and TRBJ2-7; D is undetermined. Per germline, CDR1 SGHVS and CDR2 FNYEAQ. The CDR3 length is 14 residues. V was trimmed by 2 bases and J by 3 bases, leaving 11 bases between them. CDR3 DNA: TGTGCCAGCAGCTTAAGCCGTGGCAGCTACGAGCAGTACTTC. This codes for CASSLSRGSYEQYF.

This clonotype was counted between two and nine times. J is TRBJ1-5 and V is TRBV10-3; D gene uncertain. CDR1 and CDR2 (germline): ENHRY, SYGVKD. CDR3 length: 14 amino acids. Trimming stripped 3 bases from V and 4 bases from J, with 10 bases between. The chain's CDR3 is CAISDSIGNQPQHF. CDR3 bases: TGTGCCATCAGTGATAGCATCGGAAATCAGCCCCAGCATTTT.

This chain links TRBV6-5 with TRBJ2-3, with 16 bases lining up with TRBD2. Germline V gene lookup returns CDR1 MNHEY and CDR2 SVGAGI. The CDR3 loop spans 17 amino acids. The ends lost 4 bases at V and 4 bases at J; junction bases unmatched: 5. The DNA of the CDR3 is TGTGCCAGCAGTTCCTTAGGGACTAGCGGGGGGGCAGATACGCAGTATTTT. Translation: CASSSLGTSGGADTQYF.